The source of this T cell receptor beta chain is a study of blood T cell repertoires in COVID-19. Study as a whole: Material from acute and convalescent COVID-19 was sourced from the United States, Italy and Spain. Sources were T cells, B-cell-depleted T cells, or PBMCs; the material itself was cDNA or gDNA.

About this clone itself: Relative to the germline gene, one junction end is altered; a read error may explain this.

In the study's own analysis: Amplification from reference gene primers served as the basis for estimated nucleated cell counts. The table came from immunoSEQ multiplex PCR; TCRdb's copy has only in-frame clones and leaves some out. From that table come the V and J calls and clone size; the DNA was used to work out D and trimming. The repertoire has 50,000 to 65,000 clones, roughly 71% of them found once; the top ten carry approximately 6.4%. The source material was peripheral blood. The sequence was obtained from a woman aged 45-65 years with active or convalescent COVID-19.

The CDR3: CASSLAGQSQETQYF. The CDR3 DNA reads TGTGCTAGCAGCTTAGCGGGACAGAGTCAAGAGACCCAGTACTTC. This sequence joins TRBV7-7 and TRBJ2-5; D might be TRBD2 (8 bases). The CDR3 covers 15 residues. Germline CDR1 is SSHAT and CDR2 is FNYEAQ (reference sequence).